These 6 T cell receptor beta chains were all obtained from the same sample, sequenced in a study of human T cells and chemical hapten exposure. TCRdb independently ran MiXCR on the RACE reads; one entry per CDR3 protein. This table holds tens of thousands of distinct CDR3 sequences, over 9% found once. Indicated time point: pre-sensitization, week 0. Treatment of the sample: therapeutic diphenylcyclopropenone sensitization with weekly scalp DPC. The source was whole blood, collected in connection with sensitization to the hapten diphenylcyclopropenone (DPC). These TCRs come from a man aged 35-49 years with alopecia areata. Some clones in this sample may be carry-over from other donors' samples.

The rearrangement uses TRBV6-1 and TRBJ2-1; D unresolved. Trimming took off 1 base at V and 4 bases at J, with 11 bases between the two ends. The CDR3 contains 15 residues. Germline assignment: CDR1 MNHNS and CDR2 SASEGT. The CDR3 nucleotides read TGTGCCAGCAGTGAAGTAGCCCTACCTTACAATGAGCAGTTCTTC. Translating gives CASSEVALPYNEQFF.

The table lists this clonotype with many counts. The chain links TRBV12-3 or TRBV12-4 to TRBJ2-5; 11 bases are shared with TRBD2. The CDR3 has 18 residues. Trimming took 4 bases from V and 5 from J; bases not matched to a gene: 15. Here the CDR3 reads CASSSGSGRASTFETQYF. CDR3 in DNA: TGTGCCAGCAGTTCGGGTAGCGGGAGGGCATCTACCTTTGAGACCCAGTACTTC.

This clonotype was observed at least ten times. The genes are TRBV13 and TRBJ2-5; the match to TRBD2 covers 12 bases. CDR3 size: 16 residues. In germline, CDR1 is PRHDT, CDR2 FYEKMQ (reference sequence). With V trimmed by 5 bases and J by 1 base, 5 bases remained unmatched. The DNA for the CDR3 is TGTGCCAGCAGCCCATCTAGCGGGAGGGTCCAAGAGACCCAGTACTTC. It encodes CASSPSSGRVQETQYF.

The chain carries TRBV3-1 and TRBJ2-3, with D unresolved. The germline V and J ends were trimmed by 1 base and 3 bases, with 11 bases remaining between them. Germline lookup yields CDR1 LGHDT and CDR2 YNNKEL (reference sequence). This CDR3 contains 15 residues. The CDR3 DNA sequence: TGTGCCAGCAGCCAAGGAGGATCCAAGACAGATACGCAGTATTTT. Translating gives CASSQGGSKTDTQYF.

The V and J genes are TRBV29-1 and TRBJ2-2; 7 bases fit TRBD2. CDR1 is SQVTM, CDR2 ANQGSEA, per germline. V gave up 4 bases and J gave up 0 bases; unmatched junction bases: 5. The CDR3 is 15 amino acids. The CDR3 spells CSVVAGPPNTGELFF. The DNA of the CDR3 is TGCAGCGTTGTAGCGGGCCCTCCGAACACCGGGGAGCTGTTTTTT.

V usage is TRBV3-1 and J usage is TRBJ2-1; no reliable D call. V was trimmed by 2 bases and J by 1 base, leaving 3 bases between them. The V gene's germline CDR1 is LGHDT and CDR2 YNNKEL (reference sequence). This CDR3 has 13 residues. The CDR3 coding sequence is TGTGCCAGCAGCCAAAGTTCCTACAATGAGCAGTTCTTC. It yields the protein CASSQSSYNEQFF.